The clone carrying this TCR beta chain was seen many times. Its antigen is undetermined. The data were taken from a study of T cells in Graves' hyperthyroidism and ophthalmopathy. Study-level background: At the time of initial diagnosis and before any treatment, peripheral blood was collected. Study findings and constraints: Most clonotypes expanded in the thyroid (above 0.001) were also present in blood.

In the ophthalmopathy cohort, Clinical Activity Score was at least 3, NOSPECS grade at least 4, and duration under 3 months. The authors took PBMCs from roughly 9.7 ml fresh peripheral blood. Trimming cost V 4 bases and J 4 bases, with 11 bases left between them. Germline-derived CDR1 and CDR2 are MNHNS and SASEGT. The CDR3 consists of 13 residues. From RNA transcripts, TCR beta CDR3 regions were amplified. HTBI primers drove first-round RT-PCR of the TCR CDR3. Using its own MiXCR run on the multiplex PCR reads, TCRdb lists one record per CDR3 protein. This table has hundreds of thousands of distinct CDR3 sequences, about 16% appearing once.

The material sequenced was blood. This TCR was recovered from a woman between 55 and 75 years old with Graves' ophthalmopathy. The chain joins TRBV6-1 to TRBJ2-7; no reliable D call. In DNA form, the CDR3 reads TGTGCCAGCAGTGGCCCTTCCACTTACGAGCAGTACTTC. The encoded protein is CASSGPSTYEQYF.